A selection of T cell receptor beta chains follows, all from one sample in a study of T cells in Graves' hyperthyroidism and ophthalmopathy. TCRdb processed the multiplex PCR reads anew with MiXCR; each CDR3 protein has one entry. This table holds 150,000 or so distinct CDR3 sequences, around 8.9% found once. Sequencing used blood. The receptor set was obtained from a woman between 18 and 30 years old with Graves' hyperthyroidism that later progressed to Graves' ophthalmopathy. Both conserved end residues are part of each CDR3. A D gene is named only where the DNA matches it firmly. Where a row states a size, it is once, few, many or the class of an expanded clone; other rows omit it.

TGTGCCAGCAATTTGGGACAGTTTGCGGAGACCCAGTACTTC CASNLGQFAETQYF many TRBJ2-5 14 TRBD1 TRBV6-1
TGCAGTGCCTCCGGGGCCGTCAGCATTGTTACTGAAGCTTTCTTT CSASGAVSIVTEAFF many TRBJ1-1 15 . TRBV20-1
TGTGCCAGCACCCCACTAGCGGGAGGGCCGGATACGCAGTATTTT CASTPLAGGPDTQYF . TRBJ2-3 15 TRBD2 TRBV7-2
TGTGCCAGCCACCATTTTTGGGGAGCGAATTCACCCCTCCACTTT CASHHFWGANSPLHF many TRBJ1-6 15 . TRBV28
TGTGCCAGCAGTCCGGGACTAGGGATCACAGATACGCAGTATTTT CASSPGLGITDTQYF many TRBJ2-3 15 TRBD2 TRBV6-1
TGTGCCACCAGCAGAGGTGGGGCGCGTCAGCCCCAGCATTTT CATSRGGARQPQHF . TRBJ1-5 14 . TRBV15
TGTGCCTGGAGTGTTTGGGTTCCACTCTCGATTTCTGGGGCCAACGTCCTGACTTTC CAWSVWVPLSISGANVLTF . TRBJ2-6 19 . TRBV30
TGTGCCTGTCAAACGGAGCGGCAGCCGGCCAATGAGCAGTTCTTC CACQTERQPANEQFF few TRBJ2-1 15 . TRBV30
TGTGCCAGCAGTGTCACTGAAGCTTTCTTT CASSVTEAFF few TRBJ1-1 10 . TRBV2
TGTGCCAGCTCACCAGGGACAGGGATCTACAATGAGCAGTTCTTC CASSPGTGIYNEQFF many TRBJ2-1 15 TRBD1 TRBV18
TGTGCCAGCAACACAGGATCAGGGACAGGGTTCCACGAGCAGTACTTC CASNTGSGTGFHEQYF many TRBJ2-7 16 TRBD1 TRBV12-3/TRBV12-4
TGTGCCAGCAGTCTAGGGTGGACCGTGGACAACACCATATATTTT CASSLGWTVDNTIYF many TRBJ1-3 15 . TRBV12-3/TRBV12-4
TGTGCCAGCAGCTCCCAGGGGTCCTATGGCTACACCTTC CASSSQGSYGYTF many TRBJ1-2 13 . TRBV7-9
TGTGCCAGCAGCGGCGACGGTGCAACTAATGAAAAACTGTTTTTT CASSGDGATNEKLFF many TRBJ1-4 15 . TRBV12-3/TRBV12-4
TGTGCCAGCAGCCCTACAGGGGGCCGTACTGAAGCTTTCTTT CASSPTGGRTEAFF many TRBJ1-1 14 TRBD1 TRBV14
TGCAGTGCTAGAGAGACAGATAACTATGGCTACACCTTC CSARETDNYGYTF many TRBJ1-2 13 . TRBV20-1
TGTGCCAGCAGCTTACGGGGGGGAGGTCCGGGAGATACGCAGTATTTT CASSLRGGGPGDTQYF many TRBJ2-3 16 TRBD2 TRBV7-8
TGTGCCAGCAGCTCCCGATTAGCGCGATCCTACAATGAGCAGTTCTTC CASSSRLARSYNEQFF many TRBJ2-1 16 . TRBV12-3/TRBV12-4
TGTGCCAGCAGTGATTTAATGGGACTCCCCCTAGGGCAGTTCTTC CASSDLMGLPLGQFF . TRBJ2-1 15 . TRBV6-1
TGTGCCAGCAGTTCGGGACTAGCGGAGCCCTACGAGCAGTACTTC CASSSGLAEPYEQYF . TRBJ2-7 15 TRBD2 TRBV6-1
TGCGCCAGCAGCCAGGGACAGGGGGCTGTAAAATCACCCCTCCACTTT CASSQGQGAVKSPLHF . TRBJ1-6 16 TRBD1 TRBV4-1
TGCGCCAGCAGCTTGGGTTCTAGCGGGATCTACGAGCAGTACTTC CASSLGSSGIYEQYF many TRBJ2-7 15 TRBD2 TRBV5-1
TGTGCCAGCAGGAAGGGGTTGGGGTATAGCAATCAGCCCCAGCATTTT CASRKGLGYSNQPQHF many TRBJ1-5 16 . TRBV6-1
TGCGCCAGCAGCTCACCGGGACTAGCGGGAGGGCCGGAGCAGTTCTTC CASSSPGLAGGPEQFF many TRBJ2-1 16 TRBD2 TRBV5-1
TGTGCCAGCAGTGACCTGGCAAGCTCCTACAATGAGCAGTTCTTC CASSDLASSYNEQFF few TRBJ2-1 15 . TRBV25-1
TGCAGTGCTAGAGGGAGAGGGTACGGCTCCTATAATTCACCCCTCCACTTT CSARGRGYGSYNSPLHF many TRBJ1-6 17 . TRBV20-1
TGCGCCAGCAGCCGGACTAGCGGGAGTCTTACCACCGGGGAGCTGTTTTTT CASSRTSGSLTTGELFF . TRBJ2-2 17 TRBD2 TRBV5-1
TGCAGTGCTAGCGGTTCTGGGGATACGCAGTATTTT CSASGSGDTQYF many TRBJ2-3 12 . TRBV20-1
TGCAGTGCTAGAGAGCCGGGACTAGAGTCAGATACGCAGTATTTT CSAREPGLESDTQYF . TRBJ2-3 15 TRBD2 TRBV20-1
TGTGCCAGCAGCGTAGATCCCTGGGGTGTACAGTCGAACACCGGGGAGCTGTTTTTT CASSVDPWGVQSNTGELFF few TRBJ2-2 19 . TRBV9
TGTGCCAGCAGGGCCGGGACAGGTGACCTCAATGAGCAGTTCTTC CASRAGTGDLNEQFF few TRBJ2-1 15 TRBD1 TRBV6-1
TGCGCCAGCAGCCGAGTCCTAGGGGAGGGGGGTGGTGGAAACACCATATATTTT CASSRVLGEGGGGNTIYF . TRBJ1-3 18 . TRBV4-1
TGTGCCAGCAGTGCCTCGCGTTGGGGGACTGAAGCTTTCTTT CASSASRWGTEAFF many TRBJ1-1 14 . TRBV6-1
TGCAGTGCTAGATCTTCCGGTTACGAGCAGTACTTC CSARSSGYEQYF many TRBJ2-7 12 . TRBV20-1
TGTGCCAGTACCAAAAGGGGAGATACGCAGTATTTT CASTKRGDTQYF . TRBJ2-3 12 . TRBV19
TGTGCCAGCAGTTACGCCCCCGGGACTAGTGAAGAGCAGTACTTC CASSYAPGTSEEQYF many TRBJ2-7 15 TRBD2 TRBV6-5
TGTGCCAGCAGCTTGACGGGCACAGTCCCCAATGAGCAGTTCTTC CASSLTGTVPNEQFF few TRBJ2-1 15 . TRBV5-6
TGTGCCAGCAGTGAAACCATCCTGACCCAGTACTTC CASSETILTQYF many TRBJ2-5 12 . TRBV2
TGTGCCAGCAGCCCCGAGTTCGCAGGGGAATATAATTCACCCCTCCACTTT CASSPEFAGEYNSPLHF many TRBJ1-6 17 . TRBV12-3/TRBV12-4
TGTGCCAGCAGGGGGCATGGCACCGGGGAGCTGTTTTTT CASRGHGTGELFF many TRBJ2-2 13 . TRBV2
TGTGCCAGCAGTTACGGCGAGGGGGGCGGGGGTATGACAGATACGCAGTATTTT CASSYGEGGGGMTDTQYF few TRBJ2-3 18 . TRBV6-6
TGTGCCAGCAGCGTATCCGGCGGGGGCTACGAGCAGTACTTC CASSVSGGGYEQYF once TRBJ2-7 14 TRBD2 TRBV9
TGTGCCACCAGTGATACAGGGGGCCGGGGCAATGAGCAGTTCTTC CATSDTGGRGNEQFF many TRBJ2-1 15 TRBD1 TRBV24-1
TGTGCCAGCAGCTTGGGGATTGTATACGAGCAGTACTTC CASSLGIVYEQYF many TRBJ2-7 13 . TRBV7-9
TGCGCCAGCAGCCCACAGGGGGCGATGAACACTGAAGCTTTCTTT CASSPQGAMNTEAFF . TRBJ1-1 15 TRBD1 TRBV5-1
TGTGCCAGCAGTTACTCCGGAGGTTACTACGAGCAGTACTTC CASSYSGGYYEQYF . TRBJ2-7 14 . TRBV6-2/TRBV6-3
TGTGCCACCAGGGGACTAGCGCAAAATGAGCAGTTCTTC CATRGLAQNEQFF few TRBJ2-1 13 TRBD2 TRBV15
TGTGCCAGCAAGGGACTAGCGTCCGCAGATACGCAGTATTTT CASKGLASADTQYF many TRBJ2-3 14 TRBD2 TRBV27
TGTGCCAGCAGTTTCTCGCGGGGTGAAGCTTTCTTT CASSFSRGEAFF many TRBJ1-1 12 . TRBV6-5